The 9 T cell receptor beta chains below were found in one sample sequenced in a study of blood T cell repertoires in COVID-19 (dated by TCRdb to about 2020). The library was made by the immunoSEQ multiplex PCR assay. TCRdb obtained this table from immuneACCESS and retained in-frame rearrangements with V and J assigned. These tables miss some clones; where compared with another copy, unresolved V genes account for less than half of the shortfall, and the remainder is unexplained. In this sample the table shows 110,000 to 150,000 clones, 80% to 90% of which occur a single time. The ten largest clones represent less than 4% of the sample. Sample: peripheral blood. The receptor source for this set is a woman aged 60-75 years with active COVID-19.

The CDR3, as DNA: TGTGCCAGCAGCTATGGGACAGGGGCAGATACGCAGTATTTT. It specifies CASSYGTGADTQYF. This chain joins TRBV7-3 and TRBJ2-3, with TRBD1 matching 10 bases. V shed 4 bases, J shed 4 bases, and the junction held 2 bases outside the gene matches. The germline CDR1 and CDR2 sequences are SGHTA and FQGTGA. The CDR3 extends over 14 amino acids.

The count of this clone is one. J is TRBJ2-3 and V is TRBV5-1; tentatively, D is TRBD2 (5 bases). The V gene's germline CDR1 is SGHRS and CDR2 YFSETQ. The length of the CDR3 is 13 residues. Trimming cost V 4 bases and J 0 bases, with 6 bases left between them. The DNA for the CDR3 is TGCGCCAGCAGCACGGGGAGCACAGATACGCAGTATTTT. It yields the protein CASSTGSTDTQYF.

The chain uses TRBV27 and TRBJ2-7, with 7 bases that match TRBD1. CDR1 and CDR2 from the germline V gene are MNHEY and SMNVEV (reference sequence). Losses at the gene ends were 5 bases for V and 4 bases for J; bases not matched to a gene: 8. CDR3 length: 14 residues. CDR3: CASSPRDSRYEQYF. CDR3 nucleotides: TGTGCCAGCAGTCCAAGGGACAGCCGATACGAGCAGTACTTC.

The chain couples TRBV27 to TRBJ1-5; TRBD1 agrees at 9 bases. The trim removed 5 bases at V and 5 bases at J, leaving 10 bases unmatched. The germline gives CDR1 MNHEY, CDR2 SMNVEV (reference sequence). The CDR3 spans 16 residues. The CDR3 sequence: CASSPYRGQGDQPQHF. CDR3 DNA: TGTGCCAGCAGTCCGTATCGGGGACAGGGAGATCAGCCCCAGCATTTT.

The V and J genes are TRBV28 and TRBJ1-1, with TRBD1 matching 9 bases. Germline CDR1 is MDHEN and CDR2 is SYDVKM. Unmatched junction bases numbered 17, after V lost 8 bases and J lost 4 bases. This CDR3 contains 17 residues. CDR3 sequence: CASPSTGGQGSGTEAFF. In DNA, the CDR3 is TGTGCCAGCCCTTCCACAGGGGGCCAAGGCTCGGGCACTGAAGCTTTCTTT.

The rearrangement links TRBV5-1 to TRBJ2-7, with unresolved D. CDR3 length equals 13 residues. The ends were cut back, 3 bases at V and 1 base at J, with 8 bases in the middle. Germline V gene sequence: CDR1 SGHRS, CDR2 YFSETQ. CDR3 loop: CASSSRLSYEQYF. The CDR3 DNA follows: TGCGCCAGCAGCTCCCGTCTGTCCTACGAGCAGTACTTC.

The chain employs TRBV19 and TRBJ1-2; D is perhaps TRBD1 (6 bases). The CDR3 has 15 amino acids. V lost 5 bases to trimming and J lost 4 bases, with 17 bases between them. CDR1 and CDR2 from the germline V gene are LNHDA and SQIVND (reference sequence). DNA of the CDR3: TGTGCCAGTAGTTCCCAAGGGGGGGATTCCTATGGCTACACCTTC. Translated, it gives CASSSQGGDSYGYTF.

The rearrangement links TRBV10-3 to TRBJ1-2; D is ambiguous. Trimming removed 6 bases from V and 9 bases from J, with 20 bases in between. There are 14 residues in the CDR3. Germline CDR1 ENHRY, CDR2 SYGVKD. The CDR3 nucleotides read TGTGCCATCAGCCCGAGCGGTAGCCGGGCAAGCTACACCTTC. Translated, it gives CAISPSGSRASYTF.

The V and J genes are TRBV5-8 and TRBJ2-7; 10 bases map to TRBD1. The CDR3 consists of 15 residues. The V gene's germline CDR1 is SGHTS and CDR2 YDEGEE. V lost 3 bases and J lost 2; bases outside the gene matches: 5. For the CDR3, the DNA is TGTGCCAGCAGCTGGACCGGGACAGGGGCCTACGAGCAGTACTTC. It yields the protein CASSWTGTGAYEQYF.